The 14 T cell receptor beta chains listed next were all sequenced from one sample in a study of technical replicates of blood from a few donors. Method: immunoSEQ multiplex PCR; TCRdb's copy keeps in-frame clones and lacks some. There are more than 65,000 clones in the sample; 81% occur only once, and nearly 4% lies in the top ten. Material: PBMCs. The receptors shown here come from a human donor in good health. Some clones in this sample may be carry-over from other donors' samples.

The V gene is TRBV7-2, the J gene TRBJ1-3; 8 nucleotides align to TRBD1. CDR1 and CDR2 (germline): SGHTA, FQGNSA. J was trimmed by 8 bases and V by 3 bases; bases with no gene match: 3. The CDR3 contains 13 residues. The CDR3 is CASSFQQGDTIYF. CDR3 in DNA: TGTGCCAGCAGCTTCCAACAGGGGGACACCATATATTTT.

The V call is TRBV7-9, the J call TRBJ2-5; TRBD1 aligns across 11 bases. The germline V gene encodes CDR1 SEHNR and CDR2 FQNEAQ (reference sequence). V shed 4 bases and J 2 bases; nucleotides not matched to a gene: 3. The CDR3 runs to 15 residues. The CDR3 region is CASSSGDRGQETQYF. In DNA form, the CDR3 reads TGTGCCAGCAGCTCCGGGGACAGGGGGCAAGAGACCCAGTACTTC. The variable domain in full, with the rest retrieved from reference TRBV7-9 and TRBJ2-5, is DTGVSQNPRHKITKRGQNVTFRCDPISEHNRLYWYRQTLGQGPEFLTYFQNEAQLEKSRLLSDRFSAERPKGSFSTLEIQRTEQGDSAMYLCASSSGDRGQETQYFGPGTRLLVL.

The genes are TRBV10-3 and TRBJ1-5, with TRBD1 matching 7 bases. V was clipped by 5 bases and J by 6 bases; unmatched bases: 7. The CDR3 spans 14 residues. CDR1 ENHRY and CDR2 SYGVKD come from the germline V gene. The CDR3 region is CAISSGTEGQPQHF. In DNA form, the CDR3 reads TGTGCCATCAGTTCCGGGACAGAGGGTCAGCCCCAGCATTTT.

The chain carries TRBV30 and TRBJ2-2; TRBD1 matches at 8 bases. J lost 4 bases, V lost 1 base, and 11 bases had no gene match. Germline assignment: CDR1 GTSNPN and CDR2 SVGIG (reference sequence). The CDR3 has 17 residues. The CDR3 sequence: CAWSALRTGRATGELFF. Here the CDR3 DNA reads TGTGCCTGGAGTGCCCTCAGGACAGGGCGGGCCACCGGGGAGCTGTTTTTT.

This CDR3 is CASSLGGGTEAFF. CDR3 coding DNA: TGTGCCAGCAGCTTAGGGGGGGGGACTGAAGCTTTCTTT. The V gene is TRBV7-3, the J gene TRBJ1-1, with a possible D match to TRBD1 (5 bases). V was pared by 2 bases and J by 5 bases, with 9 bases between. The CDR3 is 13 amino acids. CDR1 SGHTA and CDR2 FQGTGA come from the germline V gene.

The chain's CDR3 is CASSLVQGQVGEETQYF. The CDR3 DNA reads as TGTGCCAGCAGCTTAGTGCAGGGACAGGTGGGTGAGGAGACCCAGTACTTC. V usage is TRBV13 and J usage is TRBJ2-5; 8 bases line up with TRBD1. The germline CDR1 and CDR2 sequences are PRHDT and FYEKMQ (reference sequence). V lost 1 base, J lost 5 bases, and 12 bases stayed unmatched. There are 17 residues in the CDR3.

CDR3 protein: CASSRTGPTDTQYF. DNA for the CDR3: TGTGCCAGCAGCCGTACAGGTCCCACAGATACGCAGTATTTT. V and J are TRBV7-3 and TRBJ2-3, with D perhaps TRBD1 (5 bases). The CDR3 has 14 residues. Between the trimmed V and J ends, which lost 5 bases and 2 bases, there was a span of 11 bases. Germline loops: CDR1 SGHTA, CDR2 FQGTGA.

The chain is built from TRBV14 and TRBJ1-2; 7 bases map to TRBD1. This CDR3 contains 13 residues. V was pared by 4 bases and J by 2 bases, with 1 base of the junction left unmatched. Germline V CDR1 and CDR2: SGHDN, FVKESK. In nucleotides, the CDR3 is TGTGCCAGCAGCCCGGGACAGAACTATGGCTACACCTTC. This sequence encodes CASSPGQNYGYTF.

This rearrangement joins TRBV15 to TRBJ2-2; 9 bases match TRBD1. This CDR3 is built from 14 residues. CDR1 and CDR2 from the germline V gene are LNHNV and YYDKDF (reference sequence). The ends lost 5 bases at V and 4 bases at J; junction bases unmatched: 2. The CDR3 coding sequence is TGTGCCACCAGCGGGACAGGGCCCACCGGGGAGCTGTTTTTT. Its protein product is CATSGTGPTGELFF.

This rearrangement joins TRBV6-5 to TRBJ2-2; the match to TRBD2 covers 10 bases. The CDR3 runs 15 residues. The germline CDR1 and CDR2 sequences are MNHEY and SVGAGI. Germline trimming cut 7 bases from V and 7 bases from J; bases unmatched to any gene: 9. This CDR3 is CASTWTSGFSGELFF. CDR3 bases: TGTGCCAGCACGTGGACTAGCGGTTTCAGCGGGGAGCTGTTTTTT.

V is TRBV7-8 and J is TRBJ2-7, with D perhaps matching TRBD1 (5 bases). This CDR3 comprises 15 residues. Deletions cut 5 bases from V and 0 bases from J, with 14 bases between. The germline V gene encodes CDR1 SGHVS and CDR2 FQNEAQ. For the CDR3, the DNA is TGTGCCAGCAGCACGCGACAGCACGACTCCTACGAGCAGTACTTC. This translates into CASSTRQHDSYEQYF.

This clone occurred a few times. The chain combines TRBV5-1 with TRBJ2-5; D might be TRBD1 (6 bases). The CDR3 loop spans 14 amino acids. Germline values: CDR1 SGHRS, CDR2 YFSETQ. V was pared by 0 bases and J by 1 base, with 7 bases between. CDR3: CASSLDRAQETQYF. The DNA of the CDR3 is TGCGCCAGCAGCTTGGACAGGGCCCAAGAGACCCAGTACTTC.

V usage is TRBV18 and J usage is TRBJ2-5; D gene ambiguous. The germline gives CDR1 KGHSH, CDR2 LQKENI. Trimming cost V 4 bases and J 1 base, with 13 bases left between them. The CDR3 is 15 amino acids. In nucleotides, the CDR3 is TGTGCCAGCTCACTAATTCCCGGAGCCCAAGAGACCCAGTACTTC. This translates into CASSLIPGAQETQYF.

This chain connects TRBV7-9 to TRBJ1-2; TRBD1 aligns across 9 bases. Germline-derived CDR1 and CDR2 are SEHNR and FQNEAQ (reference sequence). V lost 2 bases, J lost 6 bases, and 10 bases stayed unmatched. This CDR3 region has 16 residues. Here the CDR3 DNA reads TGTGCCAGCAGCTTAAGTGGTTCCACAGGGGGCGATGGCTACACCTTC. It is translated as CASSLSGSTGGDGYTF.